Following are 26 T cell receptor beta chains from one sample sequenced in a study of blood T cell repertoires in COVID-19. Only in-frame clones appear in the TCRdb table, and some are missing; sequencing was by immunoSEQ multiplex PCR. The sample has some 500,000 clones, about 88% seen once. Input material: peripheral blood. Every receptor here comes from a woman aged 45-59 years with COVID-19, enrolled during active disease.

This sequence joins TRBV4-1 and TRBJ1-2; a possible D gene is TRBD1 (6 bases). Per germline, CDR1 MGHRA and CDR2 YSYEKL. Trimming removed 0 bases from V and 6 bases from J, with 14 bases in between. The CDR3 contains 15 residues. The CDR3 here is CASSQDTGGLNGYTF. For the CDR3, the DNA is TGCGCCAGCAGCCAAGATACGGGGGGCCTCAATGGCTACACCTTC.

The J gene is TRBJ1-1, the V gene TRBV10-1, with TRBD1 as a possible D gene (6 bases). The CDR3 contains 15 residues. Between the trimmed V and J ends, which lost 0 bases and 3 bases, there was a span of 11 bases. In germline, CDR1 is WNHNN, CDR2 SYGVQD (reference sequence). Here the CDR3 DNA reads TGCGCCAGCAGTGAGTCGGGACACCAAGACACTGAAGCTTTCTTT. This codes for CASSESGHQDTEAFF.

This chain's CDR3 is CASVTSGGASDTQYF. The CDR3 nucleotides are TGTGCCAGCGTAACTAGCGGGGGGGCCTCGGATACGCAGTATTTT. This chain connects TRBV6-5 to TRBJ2-3; the match to TRBD2 covers 13 bases. This CDR3 comprises 15 residues. V trimming: 8 bases; J trimming: 6 bases; junction bases outside the gene matches: 8. The germline CDR1 and CDR2 sequences are MNHEY and SVGAGI.

The chain has TRBV5-1 and TRBJ1-5; no clear D. V lost 0 bases and J 3 bases, leaving 16 bases between the germline ends. Germline V gives CDR1 SGHRS, CDR2 YFSETQ. The CDR3 is 17 amino acids. DNA for the CDR3: TGCGCCAGCAGCTTGGGGGTTGCCCAGGAAAACAATCAGCCCCAGCATTTT. Encoded protein: CASSLGVAQENNQPQHF. Together with reference TRBV5-1 and TRBJ1-5, the CDR3 gives the full variable domain: KAGVTQTPRYLIKTRGQQVTLSCSPISGHRSVSWYQQTPGQGLQFLFEYFSETQRNKGNFPGRFSGRQFSNSRSEMNVSTLELGDSALYLCASSLGVAQENNQPQHFGDGTRLSIL.

The genes are TRBV30 and TRBJ1-2, with TRBD1 as a possible D gene (5 bases). Looked up from germline, CDR1 is GTSNPN and CDR2 is SVGIG (reference sequence). This CDR3 is 13 amino acids long. V was pared by 1 base and J by 8 bases, with 14 bases between. The CDR3 loop is CAWSEGAVWGYTF. CDR3 nucleotide sequence: TGTGCCTGGAGTGAAGGGGCGGTGTGGGGCTACACCTTC.

V and J are TRBV5-1 and TRBJ2-1, with no clear D. Trimming removed 4 bases from V and 7 bases from J, with 21 bases in between. This CDR3 has 16 amino acids. Germline CDR1 reads SGHRS; CDR2 reads YFSETQ. In DNA, the CDR3 is TGCGCCAGCAGCCTCGGCGGCTCGGTAATACGGAATGAGCAGTTCTTC. This codes for CASSLGGSVIRNEQFF.

This clone came up once. CDR3 region: CASSWQGGQPQHF. DNA for the CDR3: TGTGCCAGCAGTTGGCAGGGTGGTCAGCCCCAGCATTTT. The chain links TRBV27 to TRBJ1-5; TRBD1 might be the D (5 bases). Germline assignment: CDR1 MNHEY and CDR2 SMNVEV (reference sequence). This CDR3 is 13 amino acids long. The V end was cut by 4 bases, the J end by 6 bases, with 10 bases between.

This chain links TRBV28 with TRBJ1-2, with a tentative D call TRBD1 (5 bases). The CDR3 loop spans 12 amino acids. The V end was cut by 8 bases, the J end by 4 bases, with 11 bases between. Germline values: CDR1 MDHEN, CDR2 SYDVKM. CDR3 in amino acids: CASFRVLYGYTF. The CDR3 bases are TGTGCCAGCTTCAGGGTCCTCTATGGCTACACCTTC.

The chain is built from TRBV6-5 and TRBJ2-3; 7 nucleotides line up with TRBD2. V shed 0 bases and J 4 bases; nucleotides not matched to a gene: 4. Looked up from germline, CDR1 is MNHEY and CDR2 is SVGAGI. This CDR3 comprises 15 residues. Here the CDR3 reads CASSYSTGGADTQYF. CDR3 nucleotide sequence: TGTGCCAGCAGTTACTCGACGGGAGGCGCAGATACGCAGTATTTT.

This clone showed up just once. The J gene is TRBJ2-1, the V gene TRBV10-3, with D possibly being TRBD2 (6 bases). CDR3 size: 16 residues. Germline V gene data show CDR1 as ENHRY and CDR2 as SYGVKD. The V end was cut by 2 bases, the J end by 4 bases, with 15 bases between. This CDR3 reads CAISENPSGLYNEQFF. In DNA, the CDR3 is TGTGCCATCAGTGAGAATCCCAGCGGGTTATACAATGAGCAGTTCTTC.

The V and J genes are TRBV21-1 and TRBJ1-1. TRBV21-1 is noted as a pseudogene. The CDR3 has 13 residues. In nucleotides, the CDR3 is TGTGCCAGCAGCAAAGGGACTTGCACTGAAGCTTTCTTT. Protein sequence: CASSKGTCTEAFF.

This sequence joins TRBV10-1 and TRBJ1-2, with D possibly being TRBD1 (6 bases). Germline CDR1 and CDR2: WNHNN and SYGVQD (reference sequence). Trimming pared 6 bases from V and 7 bases from J, leaving 24 bases between. The CDR3 extends over 16 amino acids. The chain's CDR3 is CASSPGPTAGDGGYTF. In nucleotides, the CDR3 is TGCGCCAGCAGCCCGGGCCCCACTGCAGGGGACGGTGGCTACACCTTC.

In its sample, this clone was seen a few times. The chain has TRBV23-1 and TRBJ1-1; D ambiguous. TRBV23-1 is sorted into the ORF group, with uncertain function. The CDR3 totals 14 residues. The V end was cut by 0 bases, the J end by 1 base, with 6 bases between. In DNA, the CDR3 is TGCGCCAGCAGTCAATCGCCGGGGAACACTGAAGCTTTCTTT. Translating gives CASSQSPGNTEAFF.

To note about this clone: Other nucleotide sequences from this sample produce the same CDR3. This rearrangement joins TRBV5-1 to TRBJ2-1; the match to TRBD2 covers 10 bases. The CDR3 runs to 16 residues. Germline assignment: CDR1 SGHRS and CDR2 YFSETQ. V lost 0 bases and J lost 3; bases outside the gene matches: 3. For the CDR3, the DNA is TGCGCCAGCAGCTTGGTTAGCGGGGGGTACTACAATGAGCAGTTCTTC. This encodes CASSLVSGGYYNEQFF.

The chain has TRBV5-1 and TRBJ1-2, with 7 bases matching TRBD1. V lost 2 bases and J lost 4; bases outside the gene matches: 14. The V gene's germline CDR1 is SGHRS and CDR2 YFSETQ. This CDR3 has 17 residues. CDR3 sequence (DNA): TGCGCCAGCAGCTTCCGGACAGGACTATCCGGGCCCTATGGCTACACCTTC. It yields the protein CASSFRTGLSGPYGYTF. Looking up the rest from reference TRBV5-1 and TRBJ1-2 gives the full variable domain: KAGVTQTPRYLIKTRGQQVTLSCSPISGHRSVSWYQQTPGQGLQFLFEYFSETQRNKGNFPGRFSGRQFSNSRSEMNVSTLELGDSALYLCASSFRTGLSGPYGYTFGSGTRLTVV.

CDR3 coding DNA: TGTGCCAGCAGTTCTCCCCCCTACCGCCCTTTGAACACTGAAGCTTTCTTT. Translated: CASSSPPYRPLNTEAFF. The chain combines TRBV28 with TRBJ1-1; D is unclear. Looked up from germline, CDR1 is MDHEN and CDR2 is SYDVKM. V lost 4 bases, J lost 0 bases, and 18 bases lay in between. The CDR3 runs 17 residues.

This clone was seen a handful of times. This chain connects TRBV5-4 to TRBJ2-1; TRBD2 might be the D (6 bases). From germline, CDR1 is SGHNT and CDR2 YYREEE (reference sequence). V was shortened by 3 bases and J by 0 bases, with 13 bases between the two germline ends. The CDR3 is 16 residues long. CDR3 residues: CASSSNSGSSYNEQFF. In nucleotides, the CDR3 is TGTGCCAGCAGCTCCAATAGCGGAAGCTCCTACAATGAGCAGTTCTTC.

The V and J genes are TRBV7-7 and TRBJ2-3; possible D gene TRBD2, 5 bases. With 1 base removed from V and 4 bases from J, the gap between germline ends came to 9 bases. The V gene's germline CDR1 is SSHAT and CDR2 FNYEAQ (reference sequence). The CDR3 covers 14 residues. The CDR3 loop is CASSLGAGADTQYF. The CDR3, as DNA: TGTGCCAGCAGCTTAGGGGCCGGGGCAGATACGCAGTATTTT.

V usage is TRBV10-3 and J usage is TRBJ2-2, with a tentative D call TRBD2 (6 bases). There are 15 residues in the CDR3. The V end lost 4 bases, the J end lost 8 bases, and 17 bases lay between the germline ends. The germline V gene encodes CDR1 ENHRY and CDR2 SYGVKD. Here the CDR3 reads CAISGGLGGVGELFF. CDR3 sequence (DNA): TGTGCCATCAGTGGAGGATTGGGCGGGGTTGGGGAGCTGTTTTTT.

This chain joins TRBV6-2 or TRBV6-3 and TRBJ1-1, with 7 bases fitting TRBD1. V lost 2 bases and J lost 1; bases outside the gene matches: 7. Germline V gene lookup returns CDR1 MNHEY and CDR2 SVGEGT. The CDR3 is made up of 16 amino acids. The CDR3 is CASSYGWDRRNTEAFF. As DNA, the CDR3 is TGTGCCAGCAGTTACGGGTGGGACAGAAGGAACACTGAAGCTTTCTTT.

This CDR3 reads CASSPGGQGTYEQYF. Here the CDR3 DNA reads TGTGCCAGCTCACCGGGGGGACAGGGTACGTACGAGCAGTACTTC. The genes are TRBV18 and TRBJ2-7; 9 bases fit TRBD1. V dropped 3 bases and J dropped 4; count of bases not matched to a gene: 7. The CDR3 is 15 amino acids. The germline CDR1 and CDR2 sequences are KGHSH and LQKENI.

This sequence joins TRBV18 and TRBJ2-3, with 10 positions matching TRBD2. V lost 0 bases, J lost 0 bases, and 6 bases stayed unmatched. This CDR3 is 18 amino acids long. CDR1 and CDR2 (germline): KGHSH, LQKENI. The CDR3 bases are TGTGCCAGCTCACCACCGCTTCCACTAGCGGGGAGCACAGATACGCAGTATTTT. As protein: CASSPPLPLAGSTDTQYF. Variable domain in full (rest from reference TRBV18 and TRBJ2-3): NAGVMQNPRHLVRRRGQEARLRCSPMKGHSHVYWYRQLPEEGLKFMVYLQKENIIDESGMPKERFSAEFPKEGPSILRIQQVVRGDSAAYFCASSPPLPLAGSTDTQYFGPGTRLTVL.

This clone appeared a single time. This chain uses TRBV12-3 or TRBV12-4 with TRBJ2-7; no reliable D call. The germline V and J ends were trimmed by 3 bases and 7 bases, with 10 bases remaining between them. The CDR3 consists of 12 residues. CDR3 sequence: CASSFGIGEQYF. In nucleotides, the CDR3 is TGTGCCAGCAGTTTTGGAATCGGGGAGCAGTACTTC.

The gene calls are TRBV5-1 and TRBJ2-5; D might be TRBD1 (5 bases). CDR1 SGHRS and CDR2 YFSETQ come from the germline V gene. This CDR3 spans 14 amino acids. V was cut by 3 bases and J by 1 base, with 10 bases left in between. CDR3 coding DNA: TGCGCCAGCAGCTCACAGGATTTCCAAGAGACCCAGTACTTC. It translates to CASSSQDFQETQYF.

This clone appeared once. V usage is TRBV6-5 and J usage is TRBJ1-1; a weak D match, TRBD1 (6 bases). The CDR3 spans 13 residues. Trimming left V 6 bases short and J 3 bases short, with 11 bases between. CDR1 is MNHEY, CDR2 SVGAGI, per germline. The CDR3 coding sequence is TGTGCCAGCAGCGACCACAGGGACACTGAAGCTTTCTTT. It translates to CASSDHRDTEAFF.

The chain is built from TRBV5-1 and TRBJ2-2, with 8 bases lining up with TRBD1. The CDR3 sequence is 13 residues long. The germline V gene encodes CDR1 SGHRS and CDR2 YFSETQ. The J segment lost 7 bases and the V segment lost 4 bases, leaving 3 bases of the junction unmatched. This CDR3 is CASSTGQGGELFF. CDR3 sequence (DNA): TGCGCCAGCAGCACCGGACAGGGCGGGGAGCTGTTTTTT.